Below, one T cell receptor beta chain is given with its context. These data come from a study of blood T cell repertoires in COVID-19. Looking at the study overall: COVID-19 samples collected from the United States, Italy and Spain covered acute and convalescent phases. Sources were T cells, B-cell-depleted T cells, or PBMCs; the material itself was cDNA or gDNA.

Trimming at V came to 10 bases and at J to 4 bases, leaving 9 bases not matched to a gene. The CDR3 consists of 14 residues. From germline, CDR1 is ENHRY and CDR2 SYGVKD. Original analysis: Reference gene primer amplification gave nucleated cell count estimates. Sequenced by immunoSEQ multiplex PCR; TCRdb stores in-frame clones only, minus some. V, J and clone size reflect that table, while D and trimming were determined from the DNA. The sample yields 90,000 to 110,000 clones, approximately 90% seen once. The genes are TRBV10-3 and TRBJ1-1; TRBD1 aligns across 10 bases. The origin of this receptor is a human donor in a cohort sampled during active COVID-19. The sequenced sample consisted of peripheral blood. The CDR3 DNA reads TGTGCCACAGGGACTGACAGGGGGCTCACTGAAGCTTTCTTT. Translated, it gives CATGTDRGLTEAFF.